The sequence of this TCR beta chain was determined in a study of T cells in localized non-small cell lung cancer. The CDR3 extends over 13 amino acids. Germline loops: CDR1 GTSNPN, CDR2 SVGIG (reference sequence). V was clipped by 0 bases and J by 5 bases, with 8 bases between them. Some clones are missing from TCRdb's copy, which holds only in-frame ones; the method was immunoSEQ multiplex PCR. The data contain 30,000 to 40,000 clones, about 90% of them seen just once; the ten biggest clones take up around 4.1%. The sequence was collected from a man aged 40 to 69 with stage I lung adenocarcinoma. Sequenced here: peripheral blood, sampled before any cancer treatment. J is TRBJ1-5 and V is TRBV30; D is unclear. CDR3 residues: CAWSVAEDQPQHF. DNA of the CDR3: TGTGCCTGGAGTGTAGCGGAGGATCAGCCCCAGCATTTT.